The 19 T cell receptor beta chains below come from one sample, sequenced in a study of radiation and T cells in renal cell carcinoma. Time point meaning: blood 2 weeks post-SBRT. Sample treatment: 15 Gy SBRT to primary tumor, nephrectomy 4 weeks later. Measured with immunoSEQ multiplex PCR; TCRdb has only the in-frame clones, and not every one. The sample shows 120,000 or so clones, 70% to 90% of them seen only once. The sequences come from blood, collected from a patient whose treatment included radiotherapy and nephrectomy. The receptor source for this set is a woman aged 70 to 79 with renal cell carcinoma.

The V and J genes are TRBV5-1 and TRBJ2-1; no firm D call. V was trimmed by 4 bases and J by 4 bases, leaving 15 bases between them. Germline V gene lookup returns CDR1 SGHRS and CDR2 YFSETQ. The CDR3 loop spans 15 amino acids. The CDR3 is CASSGGAGSYNEQFF. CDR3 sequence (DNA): TGCGCCAGCAGCGGCGGAGCAGGTTCTTACAATGAGCAGTTCTTC.

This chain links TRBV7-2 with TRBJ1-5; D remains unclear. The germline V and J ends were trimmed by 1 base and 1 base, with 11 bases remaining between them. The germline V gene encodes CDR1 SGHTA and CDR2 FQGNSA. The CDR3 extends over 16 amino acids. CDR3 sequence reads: CASSLGGRVSNQPQHF. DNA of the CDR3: TGTGCCAGCAGCTTAGGCGGTCGGGTAAGCAATCAGCCCCAGCATTTT.

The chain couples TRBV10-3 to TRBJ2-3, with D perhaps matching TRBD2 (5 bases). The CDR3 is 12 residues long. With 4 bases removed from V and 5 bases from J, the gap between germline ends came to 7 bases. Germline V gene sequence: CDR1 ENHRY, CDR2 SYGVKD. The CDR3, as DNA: TGTGCCATCAGTGGGGAGCTAGATACGCAGTATTTT. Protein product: CAISGELDTQYF.

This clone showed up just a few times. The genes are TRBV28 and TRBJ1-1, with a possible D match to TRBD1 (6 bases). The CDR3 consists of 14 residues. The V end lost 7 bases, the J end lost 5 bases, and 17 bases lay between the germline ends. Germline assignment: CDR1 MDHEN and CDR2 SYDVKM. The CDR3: CASNRGGVGTEAFF. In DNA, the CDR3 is TGTGCCAGCAACCGAGGGGGAGTAGGGACTGAAGCTTTCTTT.

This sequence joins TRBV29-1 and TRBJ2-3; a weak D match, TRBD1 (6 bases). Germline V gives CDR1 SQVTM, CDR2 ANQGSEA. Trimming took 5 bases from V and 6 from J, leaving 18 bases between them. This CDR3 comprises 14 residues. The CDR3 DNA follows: TGCAGCGTTCGCCTTAGGGGGTTTGGTGATACGCAGTATTTT. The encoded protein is CSVRLRGFGDTQYF.

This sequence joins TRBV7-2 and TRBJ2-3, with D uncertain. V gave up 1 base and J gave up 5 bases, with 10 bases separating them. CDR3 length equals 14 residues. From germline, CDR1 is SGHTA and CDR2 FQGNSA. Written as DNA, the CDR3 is TGTGCCAGCAGCTTAGTTGCCCTGGGAGATACGCAGTATTTT. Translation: CASSLVALGDTQYF.

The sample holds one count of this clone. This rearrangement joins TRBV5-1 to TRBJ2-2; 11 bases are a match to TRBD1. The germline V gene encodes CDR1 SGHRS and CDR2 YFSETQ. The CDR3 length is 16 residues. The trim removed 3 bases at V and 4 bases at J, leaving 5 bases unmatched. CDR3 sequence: CASSSGQGAVTGELFF. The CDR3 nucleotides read TGCGCCAGCAGCTCAGGACAGGGGGCTGTCACCGGGGAGCTGTTTTTT.

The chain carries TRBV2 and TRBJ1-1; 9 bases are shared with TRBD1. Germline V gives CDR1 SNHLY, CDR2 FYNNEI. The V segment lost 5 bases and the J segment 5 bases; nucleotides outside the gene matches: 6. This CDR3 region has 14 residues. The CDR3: CASSTRDRETEAFF. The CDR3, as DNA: TGTGCCAGCAGTACCCGGGACAGGGAAACTGAAGCTTTCTTT.

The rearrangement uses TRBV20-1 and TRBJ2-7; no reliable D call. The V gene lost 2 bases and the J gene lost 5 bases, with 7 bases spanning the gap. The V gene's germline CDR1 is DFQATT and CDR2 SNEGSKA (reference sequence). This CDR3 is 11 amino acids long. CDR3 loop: CSARLKNEQYF. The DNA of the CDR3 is TGCAGTGCTAGACTCAAGAACGAGCAGTACTTC.

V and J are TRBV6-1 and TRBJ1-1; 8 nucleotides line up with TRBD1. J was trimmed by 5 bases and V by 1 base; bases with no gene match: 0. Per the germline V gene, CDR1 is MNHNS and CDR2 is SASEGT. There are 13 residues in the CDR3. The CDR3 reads CASSEGQGTEAFF. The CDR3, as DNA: TGTGCCAGCAGTGAAGGACAGGGGACTGAAGCTTTCTTT.

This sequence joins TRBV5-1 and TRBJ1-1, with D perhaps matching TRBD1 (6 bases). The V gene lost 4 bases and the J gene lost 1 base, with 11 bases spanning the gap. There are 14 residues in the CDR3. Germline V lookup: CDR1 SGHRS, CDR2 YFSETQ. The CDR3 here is CASSRSQGNTEAFF. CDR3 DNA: TGCGCCAGCAGCCGGTCACAGGGGAACACTGAAGCTTTCTTT.

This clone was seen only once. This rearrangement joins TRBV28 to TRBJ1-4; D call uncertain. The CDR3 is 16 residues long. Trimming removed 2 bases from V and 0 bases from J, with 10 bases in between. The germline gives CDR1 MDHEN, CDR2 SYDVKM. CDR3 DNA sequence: TGTGCCAGCAGTTTACTTGAGCGTGCAACTAATGAAAAACTGTTTTTT. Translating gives CASSLLERATNEKLFF.

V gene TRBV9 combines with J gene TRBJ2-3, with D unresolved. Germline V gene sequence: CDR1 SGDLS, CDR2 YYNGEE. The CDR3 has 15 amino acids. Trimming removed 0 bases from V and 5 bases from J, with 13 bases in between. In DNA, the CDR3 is TGTGCCAGCAGCGTAGGGGTTAGTGAACGAGATACGCAGTATTTT. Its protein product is CASSVGVSERDTQYF.

CDR3 DNA sequence: TGTGCCAGCAGCTTAAAGCGGGGGGGCAATGAGCAGTTCTTC. This encodes CASSLKRGGNEQFF. V and J are TRBV7-2 and TRBJ2-1; TRBD2 agrees at 10 bases. Looked up from germline, CDR1 is SGHTA and CDR2 is FQGNSA. CDR3 length: 14 residues. V trimming: 2 bases; J trimming: 6 bases; junction bases outside the gene matches: 1.

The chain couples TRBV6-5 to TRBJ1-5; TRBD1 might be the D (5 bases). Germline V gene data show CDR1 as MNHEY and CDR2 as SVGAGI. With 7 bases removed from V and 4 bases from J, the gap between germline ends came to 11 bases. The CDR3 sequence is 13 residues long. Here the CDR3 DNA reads TGTGCCAGCACGACTCGGGGGAATCAGCCCCAGCATTTT. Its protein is CASTTRGNQPQHF.

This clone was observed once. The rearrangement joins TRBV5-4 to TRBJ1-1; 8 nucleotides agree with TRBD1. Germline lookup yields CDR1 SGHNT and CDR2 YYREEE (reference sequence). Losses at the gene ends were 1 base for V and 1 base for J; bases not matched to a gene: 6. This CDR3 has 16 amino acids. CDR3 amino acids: CASSLMTGAANTEAFF. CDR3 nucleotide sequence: TGTGCCAGCAGCTTGATGACAGGGGCCGCGAACACTGAAGCTTTCTTT.

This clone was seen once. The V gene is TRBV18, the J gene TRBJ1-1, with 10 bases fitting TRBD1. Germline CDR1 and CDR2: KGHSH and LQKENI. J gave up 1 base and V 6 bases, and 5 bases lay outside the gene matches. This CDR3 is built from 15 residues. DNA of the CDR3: TGTGCCAGCTCTTCAGGACAGGGGGAGAACACTGAAGCTTTCTTT. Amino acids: CASSSGQGENTEAFF. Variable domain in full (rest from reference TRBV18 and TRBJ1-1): NAGVMQNPRHLVRRRGQEARLRCSPMKGHSHVYWYRQLPEEGLKFMVYLQKENIIDESGMPKERFSAEFPKEGPSILRIQQVVRGDSAAYFCASSSGQGENTEAFFGQGTRLTVV.

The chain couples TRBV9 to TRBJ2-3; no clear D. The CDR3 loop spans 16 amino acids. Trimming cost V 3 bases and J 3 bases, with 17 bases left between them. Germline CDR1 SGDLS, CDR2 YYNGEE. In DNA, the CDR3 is TGTGCCAGCAGCGGCACCTTAGGAACTGGAACAGATACGCAGTATTTT. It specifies CASSGTLGTGTDTQYF.

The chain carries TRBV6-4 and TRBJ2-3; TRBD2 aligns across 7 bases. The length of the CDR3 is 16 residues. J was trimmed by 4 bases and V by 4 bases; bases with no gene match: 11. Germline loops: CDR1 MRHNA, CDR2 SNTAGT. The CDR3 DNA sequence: TGTGCCAGCAGTGCGGTGGGGGGGTCATCCGCAGATACGCAGTATTTT. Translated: CASSAVGGSSADTQYF.